This T cell receptor (beta chain) appears in the sequencing data of a study of blood T cell repertoires in COVID-19. Whole-study context: The United States, Italy and Spain supplied acute and convalescent COVID-19 samples.

Per the original methods: Researchers report that nucleated cell counts were estimated from reference gene primer amplification. Repertoires were generated with immunoSEQ multiplex PCR, while TCRdb's copy carries only in-frame clones and drops some. That table supplies the V and J calls and clone size; D and trimming were determined from the DNA. The sample carries 80,000 or so clones, roughly 78% recorded once. The CDR3 sequence is 14 residues long. V was clipped by 3 bases and J by 0 bases; unmatched bases: 4. CDR1 and CDR2 from the germline V gene are GTSNPN and SVGIG (reference sequence). Sequenced material: peripheral blood. This sequence joins TRBV30 and TRBJ1-1; 7 nucleotides line up with TRBD1. This TCR was recovered from a man between 60 and 75 years old with acute or convalescent COVID-19. CDR3 sequence: CAWSHTGVNTEAFF. CDR3 nucleotide sequence: TGTGCCTGGAGCCATACAGGGGTGAACACTGAAGCTTTCTTT.